This T cell receptor beta chain was sequenced for a study of blood T cell repertoires in COVID-19. Study details: T cells, B-cell-depleted T cells, or PBMCs provided the cDNA or gDNA that served as material.

Germline-derived CDR1 and CDR2 are MNHNY and SVGAGI (reference sequence). V lost 6 bases to trimming and J lost 7 bases; unmatched junction nucleotides: 6. This CDR3 is built from 13 residues. Method: immunoSEQ multiplex PCR; TCRdb's copy keeps in-frame clones and lacks some. The table has about 150,000 clones, roughly 90% seen once. The rearrangement uses TRBV6-6 and TRBJ2-1; 7 nucleotides match TRBD1. The material sequenced was peripheral blood. The sequence came from a human donor in a cohort sampled during active COVID-19. CDR3 protein: CASSLGQLNEQFF. DNA of the CDR3: TGTGCCAGCAGCCTGGGACAGCTTAATGAGCAGTTCTTC.